A selection of T cell receptor beta chains follows, all from one sample in a study of shared clonotypes between healthy human individuals. Produced via immunoSEQ multiplex PCR; TCRdb's table is partial and in-frame only. The top ten hold approximately 22% of the sample, which has about 700,000 clones, approximately 90% seen once. Sequencing was done on a sample of naive CD8+ T cells sorted from blood. The receptors originated from a man younger than 40 in good health. Each CDR3 is given with its conserved first and last residue. D genes are given only for firm matches. A clone size is listed for some rows: how often the clone was seen (once, few, many), or a class if it is expanded.

v_gene: TRBV27
abundance: NA
j_gene: TRBJ2-2
d_gene: NA
CDR3nt: TGTGCCAGCAGTTTCAGGCGGGGAAGCACCGGGGAGCTGTTTTTT
CDR3aa: CASSFRRGSTGELFF

v_gene: TRBV11-2
abundance: once
j_gene: TRBJ2-7
d_gene: NA
CDR3nt: TGTGCCAGCAGCTTAGTTGCCTCCTCCTACGAGCAGTACTTC
CDR3aa: CASSLVASSYEQYF

v_gene: TRBV6-5
abundance: NA
j_gene: TRBJ1-2
d_gene: TRBD1
CDR3nt: TGTGCCAGCAGTTACTCGAGGCAGGGGGCGGGAGGCTACACCTTC
CDR3aa: CASSYSRQGAGGYTF

v_gene: TRBV28
abundance: NA
j_gene: TRBJ1-1
d_gene: NA
CDR3nt: TGTGCCAGCAGTACCGCCGGGACGAACACTGAAGCTTTCTTT
CDR3aa: CASSTAGTNTEAFF

v_gene: TRBV7-6
abundance: NA
j_gene: TRBJ2-7
d_gene: TRBD1
CDR3nt: TGTGCCAGCAGCCGTGGACAGGGAGCGACCTACGAGCAGTACTTC
CDR3aa: CASSRGQGATYEQYF

v_gene: TRBV25-1
abundance: NA
j_gene: TRBJ2-6
d_gene: TRBD1
CDR3nt: TGTGCCAGGCCGGGACAGCAGGTCTCTGGGGCCAACGTCCTGACTTTC
CDR3aa: CARPGQQVSGANVLTF

v_gene: TRBV7-9
abundance: NA
j_gene: TRBJ2-7
d_gene: NA
CDR3nt: TGTGCCAGCAGCTTAGTGGCCCCCGGGACCAGTATATACGAGCAGTACTTC
CDR3aa: CASSLVAPGTSIYEQYF

v_gene: TRBV18
abundance: NA
j_gene: TRBJ1-1
d_gene: NA
CDR3nt: TGTGCCAGCTCGAGTCCAGGGGCAGGACCTGTGAACACTGAAGCTTTCTTT
CDR3aa: CASSSPGAGPVNTEAFF

v_gene: TRBV9
abundance: NA
j_gene: TRBJ1-2
d_gene: NA
CDR3nt: TGTGCCAGCAGTGGCCCGGGCTACACCTTC
CDR3aa: CASSGPGYTF

v_gene: TRBV14
abundance: NA
j_gene: TRBJ2-5
d_gene: NA
CDR3nt: TGTGCCAGCAGCCAAGATCGGGGAACCGGGACGGGTAGGGAGACCCAGTACTTC
CDR3aa: CASSQDRGTGTGRETQYF

v_gene: TRBV11-2
abundance: NA
j_gene: TRBJ2-3
d_gene: NA
CDR3nt: TGTGCCAGCAGCTCGGACTTTAGCGCAGATACGCAGTATTTT
CDR3aa: CASSSDFSADTQYF

v_gene: TRBV29-1
abundance: NA
j_gene: TRBJ2-7
d_gene: NA
CDR3nt: TGCAGCGTACCCGGGACCCGCGGTTACGAGCAGTACTTC
CDR3aa: CSVPGTRGYEQYF

v_gene: TRBV10-2
abundance: NA
j_gene: TRBJ1-3
d_gene: NA
CDR3nt: TGCGCCAGCAGTGAGTGGGGACTCCACTCTGGAAACACCATATATTTT
CDR3aa: CASSEWGLHSGNTIYF

v_gene: TRBV7-9
abundance: NA
j_gene: TRBJ1-3
d_gene: NA
CDR3nt: TGTGCCAGCAGTTCTACGACGGTTGCCTCTGGAAACACCATATATTTT
CDR3aa: CASSSTTVASGNTIYF

v_gene: TRBV7-9
abundance: NA
j_gene: TRBJ2-4
d_gene: NA
CDR3nt: TGTGCCAGCAGCTTAGACGTCCAATTTGGGGTTCAGTACTTC
CDR3aa: CASSLDVQFGVQYF

v_gene: TRBV11-3
abundance: NA
j_gene: TRBJ2-3
d_gene: NA
CDR3nt: TGTGCCAGCAGCCCCAGGGGACTTTACAGCACAGATACGCAGTATTTT
CDR3aa: CASSPRGLYSTDTQYF

v_gene: TRBV27
abundance: NA
j_gene: TRBJ2-1
d_gene: NA
CDR3nt: TGTGCCAGCAGTTTCGGGTCCTACAATGAGCAGTTCTTC
CDR3aa: CASSFGSYNEQFF

v_gene: TRBV5-1
abundance: NA
j_gene: TRBJ2-1
d_gene: NA
CDR3nt: TGCGCCAGCAGCGGAGGGGGCTCCTACAATGAGCAGTTCTTC
CDR3aa: CASSGGGSYNEQFF

v_gene: TRBV19
abundance: NA
j_gene: TRBJ1-3
d_gene: NA
CDR3nt: TGTGCCAGTAGTCCCCCAAAACACGCAGGATACGGAAACACCATATATTTT
CDR3aa: CASSPPKHAGYGNTIYF

v_gene: TRBV5-5
abundance: NA
j_gene: TRBJ2-3
d_gene: NA
CDR3nt: TGTGCCAGCAGCTTTAGGGCAGTGAGCACAGATACGCAGTATTTT
CDR3aa: CASSFRAVSTDTQYF

v_gene: TRBV27
abundance: NA
j_gene: TRBJ2-3
d_gene: TRBD1
CDR3nt: TGTGCCAGCAGTTTACAGCTTACAGGGGTCGATACGCAGTATTTT
CDR3aa: CASSLQLTGVDTQYF

v_gene: TRBV11-2
abundance: NA
j_gene: TRBJ2-2
d_gene: NA
CDR3nt: TGTGCCAGCAGCTTGGACTTTTGGAGGGAAGAAGGAACCGGGGAGCTGTTTTTT
CDR3aa: CASSLDFWREEGTGELFF

v_gene: TRBV10-3
abundance: once
j_gene: TRBJ1-2
d_gene: TRBD1
CDR3nt: TGTGCCATCAGTCGGACAGGGGGTTCTAACTATGGCTACACCTTC
CDR3aa: CAISRTGGSNYGYTF

v_gene: TRBV7-7
abundance: NA
j_gene: TRBJ2-7
d_gene: NA
CDR3nt: TGCCCCGTATCCGACTACGAGCAGTACTTC
CDR3aa: CPVSDYEQYF

v_gene: TRBV7-9
abundance: NA
j_gene: TRBJ2-7
d_gene: TRBD2
CDR3nt: TGTGCCAGCAGCATCACGGACGGGGGGATTCTAGAGCAGTACTTC
CDR3aa: CASSITDGGILEQYF

v_gene: TRBV2
abundance: NA
j_gene: TRBJ2-3
d_gene: NA
CDR3nt: TGTGCCAGCACCACGACTATCAAAAGCACAGATACGCAGTATTTT
CDR3aa: CASTTTIKSTDTQYF

v_gene: TRBV5-5
abundance: few
j_gene: TRBJ1-2
d_gene: NA
CDR3nt: TGTGCCAGCAGCCTTGAAGTTGGCTACACCTTC
CDR3aa: CASSLEVGYTF

v_gene: TRBV5-6
abundance: NA
j_gene: TRBJ2-5
d_gene: NA
CDR3nt: TGTGCCAGCAGCTTGGTAGATTCTCCCCAGTACTTC
CDR3aa: CASSLVDSPQYF

v_gene: TRBV11-3
abundance: NA
j_gene: TRBJ2-2
d_gene: NA
CDR3nt: TGTGCCAGCAGCGCAGGGGTTACGAACACCGGGGAGCTGTTTTTT
CDR3aa: CASSAGVTNTGELFF

v_gene: TRBV7-6
abundance: NA
j_gene: TRBJ2-1
d_gene: NA
CDR3nt: TGTGCCAGCAGCTTAGAGACAAACTCCTACAATGAGCAGTTCTTC
CDR3aa: CASSLETNSYNEQFF

v_gene: TRBV7-9
abundance: NA
j_gene: TRBJ2-1
d_gene: TRBD2
CDR3nt: TGTGCCAGCAGCAGCCGACTAGCGGGAGAGTCCTACAATGAGCAGTTCTTC
CDR3aa: CASSSRLAGESYNEQFF

v_gene: TRBV14
abundance: NA
j_gene: TRBJ2-1
d_gene: NA
CDR3nt: TGTGCCAGCAGCCAAGGTGCTAGCTCCTACAATGAGCAGTTCTTC
CDR3aa: CASSQGASSYNEQFF

v_gene: TRBV18
abundance: once
j_gene: TRBJ2-4
d_gene: TRBD2
CDR3nt: TGTGCCAGCTCGGTCTCGGGACTAGCGGGGGACATTCAGTACTTC
CDR3aa: CASSVSGLAGDIQYF

v_gene: TRBV9
abundance: NA
j_gene: TRBJ2-1
d_gene: TRBD2
CDR3nt: TGTGCCAGCAGCGTGGGGACTAGCGGGGTAAATGAGCAGTTCTTC
CDR3aa: CASSVGTSGVNEQFF

v_gene: TRBV2
abundance: NA
j_gene: TRBJ1-5
d_gene: TRBD1
CDR3nt: TGTGCCAGCAGTCCACCGGGACAGGGATTGTGGGGAAATCAGCCCCAGCATTTT
CDR3aa: CASSPPGQGLWGNQPQHF

v_gene: TRBV10-3
abundance: once
j_gene: TRBJ1-4
d_gene: NA
CDR3nt: TGTGCCATCAGTGAGTCGGGGCCTCTCCGCGCAACTAATGAAAAACTGTTTTTT
CDR3aa: CAISESGPLRATNEKLFF